Listed below are T cell receptor beta chains from one sample, sequenced in a study of blood T cell repertoires in COVID-19. Using immunoSEQ multiplex PCR, the repertoire was profiled, and TCRdb retains in-frame clones only, with some absent. The sample includes 350,000 to 450,000 clones, 75% to 90% of them seen just once. Sequenced input: peripheral blood. Receptors originate from a woman aged 40 to 50 with COVID-19, enrolled during active disease. The CDR3 runs from the conserved cysteine through the conserved F or W. A D gene is named only where the DNA matches it firmly. Rows give clone size only sometimes, using once, few, many, or a class for an expanded clone.

NA	TRBV6-2/TRBV6-3	TRBJ2-5	TRBD2	CASSRSGGRETQYF
NA	TRBV7-8	TRBJ1-5	TRBD1	CASSLDRGPNQPQHF
NA	TRBV5-1	TRBJ2-1	TRBD2	CASSLFLAGEYNEQFF
NA	TRBV6-6	TRBJ1-1	TRBD1	CASKGQGAHTEAFF
NA	TRBV5-8	TRBJ2-7	TRBD1	CASSMRAGGYYYEQYF
NA	TRBV10-3	TRBJ2-7	TRBD2	CAISVGLGGRPYEQYF
NA	TRBV12-5	TRBJ2-7	NA	CASRRGPYEQYF
NA	TRBV5-1	TRBJ2-5	NA	CASSFGGGDYQETQYF
NA	TRBV6-1	TRBJ1-1	TRBD1	CASSDSGQLNTEAFF
NA	TRBV2	TRBJ1-5	NA	CASRFYRESNQPQHF
NA	TRBV4-3	TRBJ2-3	TRBD2	CASSQDPAGGTDTQYF
NA	TRBV18	TRBJ2-5	NA	CASSPPNSGETQYF
NA	TRBV30	TRBJ1-2	NA	CATDTSNYGYTF
NA	TRBV4-3	TRBJ2-2	TRBD2	CASSPWGLAGVRTGELFF
NA	TRBV18	TRBJ2-1	TRBD1	CASEKWTGATNEQFF
NA	TRBV7-3	TRBJ2-1	TRBD2	CASSHGGSNEQFF
NA	TRBV4-1	TRBJ2-7	NA	CASSSHRGGRPYEQYF
few	TRBV5-6	TRBJ2-1	TRBD2	CASSAPGPGGNEQFF
once	TRBV13	TRBJ1-2	NA	CASSLGQEGPLATF
few	TRBV30	TRBJ1-1	NA	CAWSALGFSAFF
NA	TRBV7-9	TRBJ2-1	TRBD2	CASSLWEGGPSNEQFF
NA	TRBV5-4	TRBJ1-1	NA	CASSLPGKNTEAFF
NA	TRBV3-1/TRBV3-2	TRBJ1-2	NA	CASSRQVPYGYTF
NA	TRBV6-6	TRBJ2-1	NA	CASSYYAGRSYNEQFF
NA	TRBV11-2	TRBJ1-1	NA	CASSLVSVSEAFF
NA	TRBV5-1	TRBJ1-1	NA	CASRREGVNTEAFF
NA	TRBV2	TRBJ2-2	NA	CASSEFGAGELFF
NA	TRBV7-2	TRBJ1-6	NA	CASRPPGFYNSPLHF
once	TRBV11-3	TRBJ2-2	TRBD1	CASSLGQGSGTGELFF
NA	TRBV13	TRBJ2-7	NA	CASSLGLGPSYEQYF
once	TRBV24-1	TRBJ2-7	NA	CATSDSSSPRYEQYF
NA	TRBV7-9	TRBJ2-5	TRBD1	CASSFGPPDRAETQYF
NA	TRBV6-5	TRBJ1-1	TRBD1	CASSHPGTVTTEAFF
once	TRBV18	TRBJ1-2	NA	CASSPQLLDKNYGYTF
once	TRBV28	TRBJ2-5	NA	CASTQETQYF
NA	TRBV7-8	TRBJ2-1	TRBD2	CASSSYATGLADNEQFF
few	TRBV4-2	TRBJ1-6	NA	CASSLQGTDSPLHF